This entry concerns a single T cell receptor (beta chain). Its antigen is currently unknown. V was trimmed by 7 bases and J by 4 bases, leaving 20 bases between them. Germline V lookup: CDR1 MDHEN, CDR2 SYDVKM. CDR3 size: 16 residues. The data derive from a study of T-cell memory formation after mild COVID-19. Points from the study as a whole: Pre-infection memory harbored some responding clones, suggesting cross-reactive memory joined.

TCRdb fed the 5' RACE reads into MiXCR, producing one record per CDR3 protein. The sample lists just under 350,000 distinct CDR3 sequences, approximately 13% occurring once. The chain links TRBV28 to TRBJ2-1, with D perhaps given as TRBD1 or TRBD2 (5 bases each). The sample comprised PBMCs or a T cell subset sorted from them (not recorded which). The clonotype comes from a man aged 18 to 29 who had mild COVID-19 (a few samples of this study predate the infection). Cell type and time point are not known. CDR3 protein: CASNCPTPGPYNEQFF. The DNA for the CDR3 is TGTGCCAGCAATTGTCCTACGCCGGGACCGTACAATGAGCAGTTCTTC.